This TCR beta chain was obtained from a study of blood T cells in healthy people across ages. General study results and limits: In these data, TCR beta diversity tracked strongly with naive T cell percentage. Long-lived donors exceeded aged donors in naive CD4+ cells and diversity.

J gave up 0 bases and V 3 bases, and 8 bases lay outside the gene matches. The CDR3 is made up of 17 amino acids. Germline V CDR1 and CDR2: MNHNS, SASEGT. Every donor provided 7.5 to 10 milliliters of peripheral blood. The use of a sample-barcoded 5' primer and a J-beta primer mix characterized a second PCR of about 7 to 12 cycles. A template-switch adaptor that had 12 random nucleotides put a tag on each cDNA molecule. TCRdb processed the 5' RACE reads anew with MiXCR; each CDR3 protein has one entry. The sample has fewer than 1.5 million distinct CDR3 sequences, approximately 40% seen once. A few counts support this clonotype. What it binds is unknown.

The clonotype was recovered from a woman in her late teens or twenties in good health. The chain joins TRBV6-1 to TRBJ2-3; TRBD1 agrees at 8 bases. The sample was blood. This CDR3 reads CASSDGQGLLSTDTQYF. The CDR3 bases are TGTGCCAGCAGTGACGGACAGGGACTCCTAAGCACAGATACGCAGTATTTT.